This T cell receptor beta chain originates from a study of blood T cell repertoires in COVID-19. Study background: Acute and convalescent COVID-19 samples came from the United States, Italy and Spain. Sample material is recorded as cDNA or gDNA derived from T cells, B-cell-depleted T cells, or PBMCs.

Repertoires were generated with immunoSEQ multiplex PCR, while TCRdb's copy carries only in-frame clones and drops some. Of 350,000 to 400,000 clones listed, 85% to 90% are singletons. Cohorts were determined from participant-reported clinical history. CDR1 is MNHEY, CDR2 SMNVEV, per germline (reference sequence). The CDR3 extends over 14 amino acids. V lost 2 bases and J 6 bases, leaving 14 bases between the germline ends. This rearrangement joins TRBV27 to TRBJ2-7, with TRBD2 as a possible D gene (6 bases). Sequencing was performed on PBMCs or T cells enriched from blood (not recorded which). The source is a woman aged 25 to 39 with acute COVID-19. In DNA, the CDR3 is TGTGCCAGCAGTTTAGGAGGGCTTGGGGCCGAGCAGTACTTC. Its translation: CASSLGGLGAEQYF.